This entry lists 8 T cell receptor beta chains sequenced from one sample in a study of CD8+ T cells in alopecia areata. Treatment given: oral pan-JAK inhibitor, 5-10 mg twice daily. The sequencing template was cDNA reverse transcribed from extracted RNA. Measured with immunoSEQ multiplex PCR; TCRdb has only the in-frame clones, and not every one. This sample has about 120,000 clones, with 50% to 55% found just once. The material sequenced was CD4+ T cells sorted from blood, taken at week 4, from a patient treated with tofacitinib. The receptors were gathered from a human donor with alopecia areata.

The J gene is TRBJ2-1, the V gene TRBV30; D unclear. V lost 1 base, J lost 3 bases, and 19 bases lay in between. Germline V gives CDR1 GTSNPN, CDR2 SVGIG (reference sequence). The CDR3 is made up of 17 amino acids. The CDR3, as DNA: TGTGCCTGGAGTGCGCGATATAGAGACCCAAACTACAATGAGCAGTTCTTC. It yields the protein CAWSARYRDPNYNEQFF.

The V and J genes are TRBV29-1 and TRBJ1-1; a possible D gene is TRBD1 (5 bases). The CDR3 is 15 residues long. Trimming removed 7 bases at V and 0 bases at J, with 18 bases between. The germline V gene encodes CDR1 SQVTM and CDR2 ANQGSEA. CDR3 residues: CSAKQDMAMNTEAFF. CDR3 coding DNA: TGCAGCGCAAAACAGGACATGGCCATGAACACTGAAGCTTTCTTT.

The chain is built from TRBV18 and TRBJ2-5; no reliable D call. V lost 6 bases and J 2 bases, leaving 7 bases between the germline ends. Germline V gene lookup returns CDR1 KGHSH and CDR2 LQKENI. This CDR3 spans 12 amino acids. The CDR3 protein is CASSPWQETQYF. As DNA, the CDR3 is TGTGCCAGCTCCCCGTGGCAAGAGACCCAGTACTTC.

The V gene is TRBV6-6, the J gene TRBJ1-1; the match to TRBD1 covers 7 bases. V was pared by 2 bases and J by 1 base, with 1 base of the junction left unmatched. This CDR3 comprises 14 residues. Germline CDR1 and CDR2: MNHNY and SVGAGI (reference sequence). The CDR3, as DNA: TGTGCCAGCAGTTACGACAGGGCGAACACTGAAGCTTTCTTT. It translates to CASSYDRANTEAFF.

This clone has only a few counts. This rearrangement joins TRBV19 to TRBJ1-6; tentatively, D is TRBD1 (6 bases). The CDR3 runs to 13 residues. The ends were cut back, 8 bases at V and 2 bases at J, with 7 bases in the middle. Looked up from germline, CDR1 is LNHDA and CDR2 is SQIVND (reference sequence). This CDR3 reads CASGQPYNSPLHF. The CDR3 bases are TGTGCCAGTGGACAGCCCTATAATTCACCCCTCCACTTT.

The V gene is TRBV29-1, the J gene TRBJ2-2, with TRBD1 identical over 9 bases. CDR1 is SQVTM and CDR2 is ANQGSEA in the germline V gene. V dropped 7 bases and J dropped 5; count of bases not matched to a gene: 5. This CDR3 region has 13 residues. The CDR3 spells CSARTGVTGELFF. CDR3 sequence (DNA): TGCAGCGCAAGGACAGGGGTGACCGGGGAGCTGTTTTTT.

The V call is TRBV30, the J call TRBJ2-5; 10 nucleotides agree with TRBD2. V lost 3 bases and J lost 4; bases outside the gene matches: 8. This CDR3 is built from 15 residues. The V gene's germline CDR1 is GTSNPN and CDR2 SVGIG (reference sequence). CDR3 residues: CAWSYWASGRETQYF. The CDR3 nucleotides are TGTGCCTGGAGCTACTGGGCTAGCGGGAGAGAGACCCAGTACTTC.

V usage is TRBV29-1 and J usage is TRBJ2-3; maybe TRBD1 (6 bases). Deletions cut 0 bases from V and 6 bases from J, with 10 bases between. CDR1 SQVTM and CDR2 ANQGSEA come from the germline V gene. This CDR3 is 13 amino acids long. CDR3 residues: CSVEEAGVDTQYF. In DNA, the CDR3 is TGCAGCGTTGAAGAGGCAGGGGTGGATACGCAGTATTTT.